These T cell receptor beta chains were read from a single sample in a study of T-cell memory formation after mild COVID-19. Each CDR3 protein is one row after TCRdb ran MiXCR on the 5' RACE reads. Of about 290,000 distinct CDR3 sequences listed, about a sixth are singletons. Sequencing input: PBMCs or a T cell subset sorted from them (not recorded which). The origin of the receptors is a man aged 18 to 35 who had mild COVID-19 (a few samples of this study predate the infection). Cell type and time point are not known. The CDR3 runs from the conserved cysteine through the conserved F or W. The order of the fields is CDR3 protein, CDR3 DNA, clone size, D gene, V gene, J gene. A D gene is named only where the DNA matches it firmly. Rows give clone size only sometimes, using once, few, many, or a class for an expanded clone.

CDR3: CASSLFTGELFF
DNA: TGTGCCAGCAGCTTATTCACCGGGGAGCTGTTTTTT
size: few
D: NA
V: TRBV7-3
J: TRBJ2-2

CDR3: CASSLVDRGQETQYF
DNA: TGTGCCAGCAGCTTGGTGGACAGGGGACAAGAGACCCAGTACTTC
size: NA
D: TRBD1
V: TRBV5-6
J: TRBJ2-5

CDR3: CSALTQGAYEQYF
DNA: TGCAGTGCTCTAACCCAGGGGGCCTACGAGCAGTACTTC
size: few
D: TRBD1
V: TRBV20-1
J: TRBJ2-7

CDR3: CASRENRGPYGYTF
DNA: TGTGCCAGCAGGGAGAACAGGGGGCCCTATGGCTACACCTTC
size: NA
D: TRBD1
V: TRBV6-6
J: TRBJ1-2

CDR3: CASSQDRGNTIYF
DNA: TGCGCCAGCAGCCAAGATAGGGGAAACACCATATATTTT
size: few
D: NA
V: TRBV4-3
J: TRBJ1-3

CDR3: CASSPGVNSNQPQHF
DNA: TGTGCCAGCAGCCCGGGAGTGAATAGCAATCAGCCCCAGCATTTT
size: many
D: NA
V: TRBV3-1
J: TRBJ1-5

CDR3: CASGTVGIQYF
DNA: TGTGCCAGCGGGACCGTGGGCATTCAGTACTTC
size: NA
D: NA
V: TRBV12-3/TRBV12-4
J: TRBJ2-4

CDR3: CASTTQGGDSSYEQYF
DNA: TGTGCCAGCACCACCCAAGGGGGGGATAGCTCCTACGAGCAGTACTTC
size: few
D: NA
V: TRBV7-9
J: TRBJ2-7

CDR3: CASSLAGGSITDTQYF
DNA: TGCGCCAGCAGCTTGGCCGGAGGCAGCATCACAGATACGCAGTATTTT
size: few
D: NA
V: TRBV5-1
J: TRBJ2-3

CDR3: CASRTSGASVGQFF
DNA: TGTGCCAGCAGAACTAGCGGGGCATCAGTAGGGCAGTTCTTC
size: few
D: TRBD2
V: TRBV12-3/TRBV12-4
J: TRBJ2-1

CDR3: CASSQGGQGGGETQYF
DNA: TGCGCCAGCAGCCAAGGCGGACAGGGTGGAGGGGAGACCCAGTACTTC
size: NA
D: TRBD1
V: TRBV4-1
J: TRBJ2-5

CDR3: CATTTRGDPIDGYTF
DNA: TGTGCCACCACAACTCGGGGGGACCCCATCGATGGCTACACCTTC
size: few
D: NA
V: TRBV7-2
J: TRBJ1-2

CDR3: CASSPGQFYEQFF
DNA: TGTGCCAGCTCACCGGGACAGTTCTATGAGCAGTTCTTC
size: few
D: TRBD1
V: TRBV18
J: TRBJ2-1

CDR3: CSASLTSGGNGEQFF
DNA: TGCAGTGCTAGCCTAACTAGCGGGGGGAATGGTGAGCAGTTCTTC
size: NA
D: TRBD2
V: TRBV20-1
J: TRBJ2-1

CDR3: CASSPGTGENIQYF
DNA: TGTGCCAGCAGTCCCGGGACAGGTGAAAACATTCAGTACTTC
size: NA
D: TRBD1
V: TRBV27
J: TRBJ2-4

CDR3: CASRASGGKTGELFF
DNA: TGTGCCAGCAGAGCTAGCGGGGGAAAAACCGGGGAGCTGTTTTTT
size: few
D: TRBD2
V: TRBV12-3/TRBV12-4
J: TRBJ2-2

CDR3: CATSRDWGASTDTQYF
DNA: TGTGCCACCAGCAGAGACTGGGGGGCAAGCACAGATACGCAGTATTTT
size: few
D: NA
V: TRBV15
J: TRBJ2-3

CDR3: CASAPQGGSPTDTQYF
DNA: TGCGCCAGCGCGCCCCAAGGGGGCTCCCCCACAGATACGCAGTATTTT
size: NA
D: TRBD1
V: TRBV5-1
J: TRBJ2-3

CDR3: CSARRGQGDSSYNEQFF
DNA: TGCAGTGCTAGAAGGGGACAGGGGGACAGCTCCTACAATGAGCAGTTCTTC
size: few
D: TRBD1
V: TRBV20-1
J: TRBJ2-1

CDR3: CASSTGGTGTDTQYF
DNA: TGCGCCAGCAGCACAGGGGGAACGGGCACAGATACGCAGTATTTT
size: NA
D: TRBD1
V: TRBV5-1
J: TRBJ2-3

CDR3: CSALRGDYQPQHF
DNA: TGCAGTGCCCTCCGAGGGGACTACCAGCCCCAGCATTTT
size: NA
D: NA
V: TRBV20-1
J: TRBJ1-5

CDR3: CASSQDKNQPQHF
DNA: TGTGCCAGCAGCCAAGATAAAAATCAGCCCCAGCATTTT
size: NA
D: NA
V: TRBV4-2
J: TRBJ1-5

CDR3: CASSQSPGGGNQPQHF
DNA: TGTGCCAGCAGCCAATCGCCCGGGGGCGGCAATCAGCCCCAGCATTTT
size: NA
D: NA
V: TRBV16
J: TRBJ1-5

CDR3: CASSFGQTDTQYF
DNA: TGTGCCAGCAGTTTCGGACAGACAGATACGCAGTATTTT
size: few
D: NA
V: TRBV12-3/TRBV12-4
J: TRBJ2-3

CDR3: CASSYRTSGEETQYF
DNA: TGTGCCAGCAGTTACAGGACTAGCGGAGAAGAGACCCAGTACTTC
size: NA
D: TRBD2
V: TRBV6-5
J: TRBJ2-5

CDR3: CASSQEGQGSGELFF
DNA: TGCGCCAGCAGCCAAGAGGGACAGGGTAGCGGGGAGCTGTTTTTT
size: NA
D: TRBD1
V: TRBV4-1
J: TRBJ2-2

CDR3: CASSYHRDSENSPLHF
DNA: TGTGCCAGCAGCTATCACCGGGACAGCGAAAATTCACCCCTCCACTTT
size: NA
D: TRBD1
V: TRBV9
J: TRBJ1-6

CDR3: CASSLWRGGLETQYF
DNA: TGTGCCAGCAGTTTATGGCGGGGGGGGCTGGAGACCCAGTACTTC
size: once
D: TRBD2
V: TRBV12-3/TRBV12-4
J: TRBJ2-5

CDR3: CASSLGYGTSVQETQYF
DNA: TGTGCCAGCAGCTTGGGGTATGGGACTAGCGTTCAAGAGACCCAGTACTTC
size: few
D: TRBD2
V: TRBV5-8
J: TRBJ2-5

CDR3: CASSAGTGEKLFF
DNA: TGTGCCAGCAGCGCCGGGACAGGGGAAAAACTGTTTTTT
size: few
D: TRBD1
V: TRBV9
J: TRBJ1-4

CDR3: CASSPGLAGGWRQETQYF
DNA: TGTGCCAGCAGCCCGGGACTAGCGGGGGGGTGGCGCCAAGAGACCCAGTACTTC
size: few
D: TRBD2
V: TRBV11-2
J: TRBJ2-5

CDR3: CSARDPYRKGYTF
DNA: TGCAGTGCTAGAGATCCCTATCGCAAAGGCTACACCTTC
size: few
D: NA
V: TRBV20-1
J: TRBJ1-2

CDR3: CSVVGLDTEAFF
DNA: TGCAGCGTTGTAGGGTTGGACACTGAAGCTTTCTTT
size: NA
D: NA
V: TRBV29-1
J: TRBJ1-1

CDR3: CASSLRRGGLTEQFF
DNA: TGCGCCAGCAGCTTGCGCAGGGGGGGCTTAACTGAGCAGTTCTTC
size: few
D: NA
V: TRBV5-1
J: TRBJ2-1

CDR3: CASSFPGFRETQYF
DNA: TGTGCCAGCAGTTTCCCGGGGTTTCGGGAGACCCAGTACTTC
size: many
D: NA
V: TRBV7-2
J: TRBJ2-5

CDR3: CASSFETSGGFPGEQFF
DNA: TGCGCCAGCAGCTTCGAAACTAGCGGGGGGTTCCCGGGGGAGCAGTTCTTC
size: few
D: TRBD2
V: TRBV5-1
J: TRBJ2-1

CDR3: CASRRDSSGGYTF
DNA: TGTGCCAGCAGGAGGGACAGCTCGGGTGGCTACACCTTC
size: NA
D: TRBD1
V: TRBV6-4
J: TRBJ1-2

CDR3: CASSLDHWGWEQNQPQHF
DNA: TGTGCCAGCAGTTTAGATCATTGGGGTTGGGAACAAAATCAGCCCCAGCATTTT
size: few
D: NA
V: TRBV12-3/TRBV12-4
J: TRBJ1-5

CDR3: CSARDPGGMRNTEAFF
DNA: TGCAGTGCTAGAGATCCGGGCGGTATGAGGAACACTGAAGCTTTCTTT
size: NA
D: NA
V: TRBV20-1
J: TRBJ1-1

CDR3: CASSVQPNTEAFF
DNA: TGCGCCAGCAGCGTTCAACCTAACACTGAAGCTTTCTTT
size: many
D: NA
V: TRBV2
J: TRBJ1-1

CDR3: CASSLGGGGSYEQYF
DNA: TGTGCCAGCAGCTTAGGAGGTGGGGGTTCCTACGAGCAGTACTTC
size: few
D: NA
V: TRBV7-9
J: TRBJ2-7